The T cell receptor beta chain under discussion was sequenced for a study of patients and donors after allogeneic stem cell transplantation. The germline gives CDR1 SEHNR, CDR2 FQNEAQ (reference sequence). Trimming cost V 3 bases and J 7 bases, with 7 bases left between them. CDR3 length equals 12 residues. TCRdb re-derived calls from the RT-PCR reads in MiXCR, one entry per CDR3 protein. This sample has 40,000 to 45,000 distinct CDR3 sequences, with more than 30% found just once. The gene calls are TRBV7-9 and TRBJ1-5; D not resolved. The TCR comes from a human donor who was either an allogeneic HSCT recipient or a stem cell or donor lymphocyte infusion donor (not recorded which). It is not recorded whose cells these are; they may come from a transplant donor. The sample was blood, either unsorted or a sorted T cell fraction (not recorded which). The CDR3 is CASSFSGQPQHF. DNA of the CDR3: TGTGCCAGCAGCTTTTCGGGCCAGCCCCAGCATTTT.